The 21 T cell receptor beta chains below all came from one sample that was sequenced in a study of technical replicates of blood from a few donors. The method was immunoSEQ multiplex PCR; TCRdb's version includes in-frame clones alone and lacks a portion of them. The sample lists fewer than 95,000 clones; 91% were seen once. Sequencing input: T cells isolated from PBMCs. The source of these receptors is a human donor in good health.

The chain is built from TRBV11-3 and TRBJ2-1, with TRBD2 matching 11 bases. With V trimmed by 4 bases and J by 4 bases, 18 bases remained unmatched. The CDR3 is made up of 20 amino acids. Per the germline V gene, CDR1 is SGHNT and CDR2 is YENEEA. DNA for the CDR3: TGTGCCAGCAGCTCCCTTGGGAAGCTAGCGGGGGGACAGGCTTACAATGAGCAGTTCTTC. Residues: CASSSLGKLAGGQAYNEQFF.

This sequence joins TRBV4-1 and TRBJ2-7; weak D call: TRBD1 (5 bases). V was shortened by 1 base and J by 2 bases, with 12 bases between the two germline ends. The CDR3 spans 15 residues. Germline CDR1 is MGHRA and CDR2 is YSYEKL. This CDR3 reads CASSQVSGSPYEQYF. CDR3 sequence (DNA): TGCGCCAGCAGCCAAGTATCAGGGTCCCCCTACGAGCAGTACTTC.

This chain links TRBV4-1 with TRBJ1-1, with D unresolved. This CDR3 is 13 amino acids long. From germline, CDR1 is MGHRA and CDR2 YSYEKL. The V end lost 4 bases, the J end lost 4 bases, and 10 bases lay between the germline ends. In DNA, the CDR3 is TGCGCCAGCAGCCTAAGTCTATTCACTGAAGCTTTCTTT. This sequence encodes CASSLSLFTEAFF.

CDR3 sequence (DNA): TGCAGCGTTGAAACGGGGGAGAGCACCTACGAGCAGTACTTC. This sequence encodes CSVETGESTYEQYF. The chain is built from TRBV29-1 and TRBJ2-7; D possibly corresponds to TRBD2 (6 bases). V was pared by 2 bases and J by 2 bases, with 13 bases between. The CDR3 is 14 residues long. The V gene's germline CDR1 is SQVTM and CDR2 ANQGSEA.

The chain links TRBV29-1 to TRBJ2-3, with 8 positions matching TRBD2. The CDR3 contains 13 residues. The J segment lost 6 bases and the V segment lost 5 bases, leaving 7 bases of the junction unmatched. Germline V gene sequence: CDR1 SQVTM, CDR2 ANQGSEA. The CDR3 coding sequence is TGCAGCGTTTCCAGCGGGAGAGGGGATACGCAGTATTTT. Protein: CSVSSGRGDTQYF.

This clone was picked up one time. The chain links TRBV27 to TRBJ2-2; D unclear. The V and J ends lost 0 bases and 8 bases respectively, with 10 bases between them. This CDR3 has 14 amino acids. The V gene's germline CDR1 is MNHEY and CDR2 SMNVEV (reference sequence). CDR3 sequence (DNA): TGTGCCAGCAGTTTATCCCCCTCCCTGGGGGAGCTGTTTTTT. Its protein product is CASSLSPSLGELFF.

The chain joins TRBV19 to TRBJ1-6; D is possibly TRBD1 (5 bases). Germline-derived CDR1 and CDR2 are LNHDA and SQIVND (reference sequence). The CDR3 extends over 14 amino acids. Between the trimmed V and J ends, which lost 9 bases and 10 bases, there was a span of 19 bases. CDR3 DNA sequence: TGTGCCAGCAGGTCCCGGGACTCGAGGTCACCCCTCCACTTT. It specifies CASRSRDSRSPLHF.

This chain links TRBV28 with TRBJ1-1, with TRBD1 as a possible D gene (6 bases). CDR3 length: 14 amino acids. The germline V gene has CDR1 MDHEN and CDR2 SYDVKM. V shed 6 bases and J shed 5 bases, with 16 bases lying between them. The CDR3 loop reads CASRKTGGQTEAFF. The CDR3 DNA sequence: TGTGCCAGCAGAAAGACAGGTGGTCAAACTGAAGCTTTCTTT.

CDR3 loop: CSVEKLAGGPGDEQFF. Here the CDR3 DNA reads TGCAGCGTTGAGAAACTAGCGGGAGGGCCAGGGGATGAGCAGTTCTTC. The J gene is TRBJ2-1, the V gene TRBV29-1; 13 bases map to TRBD2. CDR3 length: 16 residues. Germline assignment: CDR1 SQVTM and CDR2 ANQGSEA. V lost 3 bases to trimming and J lost 8 bases; unmatched junction nucleotides: 10.

The rearrangement links TRBV28 to TRBJ1-1, with D possibly being TRBD1 (6 bases). V was pared by 10 bases and J by 6 bases, with 18 bases between. Germline V gene data show CDR1 as MDHEN and CDR2 as SYDVKM. There are 13 residues in the CDR3. CDR3 loop: CATFDRPKPEAFF. The CDR3 nucleotides read TGTGCCACCTTCGACAGGCCCAAGCCTGAAGCTTTCTTT.

The chain has TRBV19 and TRBJ2-5, with D possibly TRBD2 on 5 matching bases. V was clipped by 1 base and J by 1 base, with 7 bases between them. This CDR3 spans 14 amino acids. CDR1 and CDR2 (germline): LNHDA, SQIVND (reference sequence). The CDR3 nucleotides are TGTGCCAGTAGTATAGGAGGGATCCAAGAGACCCAGTACTTC. This codes for CASSIGGIQETQYF.

The rearrangement links TRBV18 to TRBJ2-3; 8 positions match TRBD2. V lost 4 bases and J lost 7; bases outside the gene matches: 10. CDR1 and CDR2 (germline): KGHSH, LQKENI. This CDR3 is 15 amino acids long. The CDR3 bases are TGTGCCAGCTCACTACCCGGGACTAGGCCAAATACGCAGTATTTT. It translates to CASSLPGTRPNTQYF.

The chain employs TRBV5-6 and TRBJ1-3; no clear D. Trimming removed 2 bases at V and 1 base at J, with 13 bases between. The CDR3 has 16 residues. Germline V gene data show CDR1 as SGHDT and CDR2 as YYEEEE. The CDR3 bases are TGTGCCAGCAGCTTAGACGGTTCGGGGTCTGGAAACACCATATATTTT. This codes for CASSLDGSGSGNTIYF. Full variable domain (outside the CDR3, taken from reference TRBV5-6 and TRBJ1-3): DAGVTQSPTHLIKTRGQQVTLRCSPKSGHDTVSWYQQALGQGPQFIFQYYEEEERQRGNFPDRFSGHQFPNYSSELNVNALLLGDSALYLCASSLDGSGSGNTIYFGEGSWLTVV.

The CDR3 nucleotides read TGTGCCAGCAGCTTACGGAACAGTCAAGAGACCCAGTACTTC. It translates to CASSLRNSQETQYF. This rearrangement joins TRBV7-9 to TRBJ2-5; no definite D call. The V end lost 2 bases, the J end lost 2 bases, and 9 bases lay between the germline ends. CDR1 is SEHNR and CDR2 is FQNEAQ in the germline V gene (reference sequence). This CDR3 spans 14 amino acids.

The chain combines TRBV30 with TRBJ2-3, with a weak D call TRBD2 (6 bases). Germline-derived CDR1 and CDR2 are GTSNPN and SVGIG (reference sequence). The CDR3 sequence is 13 residues long. V was clipped by 8 bases and J by 4 bases, with 16 bases between them. The CDR3 spells CARTGELPDTQYF. As DNA, the CDR3 is TGTGCCCGGACGGGAGAATTGCCAGATACGCAGTATTTT.

This chain links TRBV6-5 with TRBJ2-1; D is possibly TRBD2 (5 bases). Per the germline V gene, CDR1 is MNHEY and CDR2 is SVGAGI. The length of the CDR3 is 15 residues. V dropped 5 bases and J dropped 0 bases, with 11 bases sitting between them. The CDR3 spells CASSLDYNSYNEQFF. The DNA of the CDR3 is TGTGCCAGCAGTCTAGACTACAACTCCTACAATGAGCAGTTCTTC.

This rearrangement joins TRBV10-1 to TRBJ2-1; 14 bases match TRBD2. Losses at the gene ends were 6 bases for V and 0 bases for J; bases not matched to a gene: 4. The CDR3 loop spans 17 amino acids. Germline loops: CDR1 WNHNN, CDR2 SYGVQD (reference sequence). DNA of the CDR3: TGCGCCAGCAGGGGGACTAGCGGGGGTAACTCCTACAATGAGCAGTTCTTC. Translated: CASRGTSGGNSYNEQFF.

CDR3 sequence (DNA): TGTGCCAGCAGCTTGGGCGGGGGAACCTACGAGCAGTACTTC. The encoded protein is CASSLGGGTYEQYF. The V gene is TRBV5-6, the J gene TRBJ2-7, with 7 bases aligning to TRBD2. The germline V gene encodes CDR1 SGHDT and CDR2 YYEEEE. The CDR3 has 14 amino acids. V dropped 0 bases and J dropped 2; count of bases not matched to a gene: 2.

This sequence joins TRBV4-2 and TRBJ2-5; a weak D match, TRBD2 (6 bases). The V gene lost 4 bases and the J gene lost 2 bases, with 14 bases spanning the gap. The germline V gene has CDR1 LGHNA and CDR2 YNFKEQ. CDR3 length: 15 residues. CDR3 sequence: CASSPSVAGQETQYF. In DNA, the CDR3 is TGTGCCAGCAGCCCGTCGGTCGCGGGACAAGAGACCCAGTACTTC.

V gene TRBV5-1 combines with J gene TRBJ2-3; 9 bases align to TRBD2. CDR3 length equals 16 residues. Germline assignment: CDR1 SGHRS and CDR2 YFSETQ. V was clipped by 1 base and J by 5 bases; unmatched bases: 8. CDR3: CASSLSVAGAGDTQYF. The DNA of the CDR3 is TGCGCCAGCAGCTTGTCTGTAGCGGGGGCAGGAGATACGCAGTATTTT.

The gene calls are TRBV5-1 and TRBJ2-7, with TRBD1 identical over 7 bases. Trimming took 4 bases from V and 0 from J; bases not matched to a gene: 4. The germline gives CDR1 SGHRS, CDR2 YFSETQ. This CDR3 has 14 residues. CDR3: CASSVTGSSYEQYF. In DNA form, the CDR3 reads TGCGCCAGCAGCGTGACAGGGAGCTCCTACGAGCAGTACTTC. Supplemented by reference TRBV5-1 and TRBJ2-7, the full variable domain reads KAGVTQTPRYLIKTRGQQVTLSCSPISGHRSVSWYQQTPGQGLQFLFEYFSETQRNKGNFPGRFSGRQFSNSRSEMNVSTLELGDSALYLCASSVTGSSYEQYFGPGTRLTVT.